Presented here are 16 T cell receptor beta chains from one specimen sequenced in a study of cytomegalovirus exposure and HLA in healthy donors. The PCR made use of 60 Vbeta and 13 Jbeta primers. The table came from immunoSEQ multiplex PCR; TCRdb's copy has only in-frame clones and leaves some out. Of approximately 99,000 clones in the sample, 73% were seen once. Sequencing was carried out using PBMCs. The receptors come from a man aged 35 to 55 in good health and CMV-seronegative.

The chain is built from TRBV4-1 and TRBJ2-5, with 11 bases matching TRBD1. After removal of 4 bases from V and 4 bases from J, the junction contained 8 bases not matched to a gene. The germline gives CDR1 MGHRA, CDR2 YSYEKL. The CDR3 consists of 16 residues. This chain's CDR3 is CASSLRTGGTGETQYF. The CDR3 nucleotides are TGCGCCAGCAGCCTCAGGACAGGGGGCACTGGAGAGACCCAGTACTTC.

The chain joins TRBV10-3 to TRBJ2-2; a weak D match, TRBD1 (5 bases). Trimming took 0 bases from V and 7 from J, leaving 9 bases between them. CDR3 length: 14 amino acids. The germline V gene encodes CDR1 ENHRY and CDR2 SYGVKD. The CDR3 DNA sequence: TGTGCCATCAGTGAGTCGAAAGGGGTCGGGGAGCTGTTTTTT. Amino acid sequence: CAISESKGVGELFF.

This chain links TRBV25-1 with TRBJ2-7; TRBD2 aligns across 8 bases. This CDR3 has 16 amino acids. V was clipped by 2 bases and J by 1 base; unmatched bases: 7. Germline V gene data show CDR1 as MGHDK and CDR2 as SYGVNS. This chain's CDR3 is CASSEKASGPSYEQYF. CDR3 coding DNA: TGTGCCAGCAGTGAAAAGGCTAGCGGGCCTTCCTACGAGCAGTACTTC.

The chain combines TRBV15 with TRBJ1-4, with D possibly TRBD1 on 5 matching bases. Germline V gene sequence: CDR1 LNHNV, CDR2 YYDKDF (reference sequence). The CDR3 has 15 residues. Trimming left V 1 base short and J 7 bases short, with 13 bases between. The CDR3 coding sequence is TGTGCCACCAGCAGAGCAAGGGGCTCGGGTGAAAAACTGTTTTTT. Translated, it gives CATSRARGSGEKLFF. Full variable domain (missing parts from reference TRBV15 and TRBJ1-4): DAMVIQNPRYQVTQFGKPVTLSCSQTLNHNVMYWYQQKSSQAPKLLFHYYDKDFNNEADTPDNFQSRRPNTSFCFLDIRSPGLGDTAMYLCATSRARGSGEKLFFGSGTQLSVL.

This chain links TRBV5-1 with TRBJ1-1; 7 bases fit TRBD1. There are 12 residues in the CDR3. Germline V gene lookup returns CDR1 SGHRS and CDR2 YFSETQ. J was trimmed by 6 bases and V by 3 bases; bases with no gene match: 2. Written as DNA, the CDR3 is TGCGCCAGCAGCTCTCAGGGGGCTGAAGCTTTCTTT. Residues: CASSSQGAEAFF.

The chain links TRBV15 to TRBJ2-7, with D possibly TRBD1 on 5 matching bases. The CDR3 is made up of 13 amino acids. The V gene's germline CDR1 is LNHNV and CDR2 YYDKDF (reference sequence). Trimming removed 0 bases at V and 6 bases at J, with 9 bases between. CDR3: CATSRDQTGEQYF. CDR3 sequence (DNA): TGTGCCACCAGCAGAGATCAAACAGGCGAGCAGTACTTC.

This chain links TRBV7-2 with TRBJ1-1; D is ambiguous. Germline CDR1 and CDR2: SGHTA and FQGNSA. The CDR3 contains 13 residues. The germline V and J ends were trimmed by 5 bases and 3 bases, with 10 bases remaining between them. CDR3 bases: TGTGCCAGCAGCACAAGGACTTACACTGAAGCTTTCTTT. It specifies CASSTRTYTEAFF. Based on the CDR3 plus reference TRBV7-2 and TRBJ1-1, the full variable domain is GAGVSQSPSNKVTEKGKDVELRCDPISGHTALYWYRQSLGQGLEFLIYFQGNSAPDKSGLPSDRFSAERTGGSVSTLTIQRTQQEDSAVYLCASSTRTYTEAFFGQGTRLTVV.

This clone was recorded a few times. CDR3 amino acids: CASSSLAGAISAFF. The CDR3 DNA reads TGTGCCAGCAGTTCCCTAGCAGGGGCGATTTCCGCTTTCTTT. This chain uses TRBV6-5 with TRBJ1-1; possibly TRBD1 for D (6 bases). The V gene lost 4 bases and the J gene lost 11 bases, with 20 bases spanning the gap. This CDR3 comprises 14 residues. CDR1 and CDR2 (germline): MNHEY, SVGAGI.

The V gene is TRBV15, the J gene TRBJ2-1; D may be TRBD1 (5 bases). The length of the CDR3 is 15 residues. Germline V lookup: CDR1 LNHNV, CDR2 YYDKDF (reference sequence). Trimming removed 3 bases from V and 4 bases from J, with 13 bases in between. For the CDR3, the DNA is TGTGCCACCAGCAGCCCCTGGGGCATTTACAATGAGCAGTTCTTC. Translating it yields CATSSPWGIYNEQFF.

The genes are TRBV28 and TRBJ2-5, with TRBD2 matching over 7 bases. J gave up 5 bases and V 6 bases, and 9 bases lay outside the gene matches. CDR1 MDHEN and CDR2 SYDVKM come from the germline V gene. This CDR3 spans 14 amino acids. In nucleotides, the CDR3 is TGTGCCAGCAGACGGGGGACTAACGTTGAGACCCAGTACTTC. This codes for CASRRGTNVETQYF.

V gene TRBV6-5 combines with J gene TRBJ2-1; the match to TRBD1 covers 9 bases. The CDR3 spans 14 residues. Germline CDR1 is MNHEY and CDR2 is SVGAGI. J gave up 8 bases and V 6 bases, and 8 bases lay outside the gene matches. The CDR3 region is CASRWTGEVDEQFF. The CDR3 DNA follows: TGTGCCAGCAGATGGACAGGGGAGGTCGATGAGCAGTTCTTC.

This clone came up a few times. V is TRBV21-1 and J is TRBJ2-7; TRBD1 is the table's D call and was not checked against the DNA. TRBV21-1 counts as a pseudogene. This CDR3 comprises 15 residues. The CDR3 DNA reads as TGTGCCAGCACTACCGGACAGGGGGGCTATCACGAGCAGTACTTC. Amino acids: CASTTGQGGYHEQYF.

This clone was observed a few times. V gene TRBV7-2 combines with J gene TRBJ2-7; 7 bases map to TRBD2. This CDR3 comprises 16 residues. V dropped 5 bases and J dropped 1; count of bases not matched to a gene: 11. CDR1 is SGHTA and CDR2 is FQGNSA in the germline V gene. CDR3 sequence (DNA): TGTGCCAGCAGCGCTGTTGGGGGGGTTTTATCCTACGAGCAGTACTTC. Translated: CASSAVGGVLSYEQYF.

This clone was found once. The chain has TRBV4-1 and TRBJ2-7; 11 nucleotides agree with TRBD2. The length of the CDR3 is 16 residues. CDR1 is MGHRA, CDR2 YSYEKL, per germline. V was pared by 4 bases and J by 4 bases, with 9 bases of the junction left unmatched. The CDR3 DNA is TGCGCCAGCAGCCTCCGGTGGGCTAGCGGGGGGTACGAGCAGTACTTC. Its translation: CASSLRWASGGYEQYF.

The chain carries TRBV5-1 and TRBJ2-3; TRBD2 matches 7 bases. CDR1 is SGHRS, CDR2 YFSETQ, per germline. The CDR3 spans 14 residues. V lost 1 base to trimming and J lost 1 base; unmatched junction nucleotides: 0. DNA of the CDR3: TGCGCCAGCAGCTTGACTAGCGGCACAGATACGCAGTATTTT. Protein sequence: CASSLTSGTDTQYF.

This clone was observed once. This rearrangement joins TRBV4-1 to TRBJ2-3; 7 bases fit TRBD2. The CDR3 totals 16 residues. V shed 1 base, J shed 1 base, and the junction held 5 bases outside the gene matches. CDR1 and CDR2 (germline): MGHRA, YSYEKL. The CDR3: CASSQAFRGGTDTQYF. The CDR3 region has the DNA TGCGCCAGCAGCCAAGCTTTTCGGGGGGGCACAGATACGCAGTATTTT.